A single sample gave rise to the 31 T cell receptor beta chains below, sequenced in a study of cytomegalovirus exposure and HLA in healthy donors. The PCR ran on 60 Vbeta and 13 Jbeta primers. Libraries were prepared by immunoSEQ multiplex PCR; TCRdb keeps only in-frame clonotypes and omits some of them. Of about 100,000 clones listed, roughly 70% were seen once; the top ten hold less than 5%. Material: PBMCs. These receptors were obtained from a woman between 18 and 29 years old in good health and CMV-seropositive.

The gene calls are TRBV9 and TRBJ2-1; D is uncertain. Per germline, CDR1 SGDLS and CDR2 YYNGEE. V was shortened by 5 bases and J by 15 bases, with 6 bases between the two germline ends. The CDR3 covers 8 residues. The CDR3 here is CASSPGFF. The CDR3 coding sequence is TGTGCCAGCAGTCCGGGGTTCTTC.

This chain connects TRBV7-8 to TRBJ2-1; D gene ambiguous. V was clipped by 1 base and J by 1 base, with 11 bases between them. The CDR3 runs to 16 residues. CDR1 and CDR2 from the germline V gene are SGHVS and FQNEAQ. CDR3: CASSLEGRGSYNEQFF. CDR3 nucleotide sequence: TGTGCCAGCAGCTTAGAAGGCCGAGGATCCTACAATGAGCAGTTCTTC.

The chain couples TRBV6-5 to TRBJ2-5; perhaps TRBD2 as D (6 bases). V was shortened by 7 bases and J by 2 bases, with 17 bases between the two germline ends. The CDR3 is made up of 15 amino acids. Germline CDR1 and CDR2: MNHEY and SVGAGI. CDR3 nucleotide sequence: TGTGCCAGCAACCAAGGAGGTAGCGGTCAAGAGACCCAGTACTTC. Translation: CASNQGGSGQETQYF.

CDR3 bases: TGTGCCAGCAGCTTATGGGCGGGAGCTGGACCAGATACGCAGTATTTT. This gives the protein CASSLWAGAGPDTQYF. V gene TRBV7-2 combines with J gene TRBJ2-3, with 7 bases aligning to TRBD2. CDR1 is SGHTA and CDR2 is FQGNSA in the germline V gene. CDR3 length equals 16 residues. With 2 bases clipped from V and 4 bases from J, the junction kept 9 bases outside the gene matches.

The rearrangement uses TRBV7-3 and TRBJ2-1; tentatively, D is TRBD2 (6 bases). The CDR3 totals 13 residues. Germline lookup yields CDR1 SGHTA and CDR2 FQGTGA. The germline V and J ends were trimmed by 6 bases and 9 bases, with 15 bases remaining between them. The CDR3 here is CASRLSPEGEQFF. CDR3 in DNA: TGTGCCAGCAGATTATCCCCGGAGGGTGAGCAGTTCTTC. Full variable domain (remainder filled in from reference TRBV7-3 and TRBJ2-1): GAGVSQTPSNKVTEKGKYVELRCDPISGHTALYWYRQSLGQGPEFLIYFQGTGAADDSGLPNDRFFAVRPEGSVSTLKIQRTERGDSAVYLCASRLSPEGEQFFGPGTRLTVL.

Written as DNA, the CDR3 is TGCAGCGTTGAAAAAATGGGGGGACAGGGCTCCTACGAGCAGTACTTC. This gives the protein CSVEKMGGQGSYEQYF. The chain employs TRBV29-1 and TRBJ2-7; 9 bases agree with TRBD1. In germline, CDR1 is SQVTM, CDR2 ANQGSEA. This CDR3 has 16 residues. The V segment lost 2 bases and the J segment 0 bases; nucleotides outside the gene matches: 8.

V usage is TRBV30 and J usage is TRBJ1-1; possible D gene TRBD1, 5 bases. CDR1 and CDR2 (germline): GTSNPN, SVGIG (reference sequence). Trimming took off 3 bases at V and 0 bases at J, with 14 bases between the two ends. The CDR3 totals 15 residues. This CDR3 is CAWSSTGVLNTEAFF. The CDR3, as DNA: TGTGCCTGGAGCTCCACGGGGGTCTTGAACACTGAAGCTTTCTTT.

J is TRBJ1-2 and V is TRBV25-1, with TRBD1 identical over 7 bases. Germline V gene sequence: CDR1 MGHDK, CDR2 SYGVNS. V lost 6 bases and J lost 8; bases outside the gene matches: 3. The CDR3 has 11 amino acids. Here the CDR3 reads CASSQGGGYTF. The CDR3, as DNA: TGTGCCAGCAGCCAGGGGGGAGGCTACACCTTC.

The rearrangement uses TRBV6-5 and TRBJ2-5; D may be TRBD2 (5 bases). This CDR3 region has 16 residues. Trimming cost V 0 bases and J 2 bases, with 13 bases left between them. Germline CDR1 MNHEY, CDR2 SVGAGI. CDR3 loop: CASSYSGGPPQETQYF. The DNA of the CDR3 is TGTGCCAGCAGTTACTCCGGCGGGCCCCCTCAAGAGACCCAGTACTTC.

This clone turned up a few times. The rearrangement uses TRBV10-3 and TRBJ2-7; tentatively, D is TRBD2 (6 bases). CDR1 and CDR2 from the germline V gene are ENHRY and SYGVKD. Deletions cut 10 bases from V and 6 bases from J, with 19 bases between. This CDR3 comprises 13 residues. DNA of the CDR3: TGTGCCACCCTGCTCGAGGGAGGCGCCGAGCAGTACTTC. Protein: CATLLEGGAEQYF.

This chain connects TRBV2 to TRBJ2-7, with a possible D match to TRBD2 (6 bases). The length of the CDR3 is 14 residues. Germline loops: CDR1 SNHLY, CDR2 FYNNEI. Trimming took off 3 bases at V and 0 bases at J, with 9 bases between the two ends. CDR3 nucleotides: TGTGCCAGCAGTGATCCCGGGAGCTCCTACGAGCAGTACTTC. Residues: CASSDPGSSYEQYF.

The V call is TRBV4-1, the J call TRBJ1-5, with unresolved D. This CDR3 has 13 residues. From germline, CDR1 is MGHRA and CDR2 YSYEKL. Trimming left V 0 bases short and J 4 bases short, with 4 bases between. The CDR3 here is CASSQESNQPQHF. The CDR3 nucleotides are TGCGCCAGCAGCCAAGAATCGAATCAGCCCCAGCATTTT.

The V and J genes are TRBV15 and TRBJ2-1; perhaps TRBD1 as D (5 bases). The germline V and J ends were trimmed by 7 bases and 6 bases, with 10 bases remaining between them. The CDR3 runs 12 residues. Germline V CDR1 and CDR2: LNHNV, YYDKDF (reference sequence). CDR3 sequence reads: CATKGVANEQFF. As DNA, the CDR3 is TGTGCCACCAAAGGGGTGGCCAATGAGCAGTTCTTC.

The J gene is TRBJ2-3, the V gene TRBV4-2; 8 bases match TRBD1. CDR3 length: 16 amino acids. V lost 3 bases and J lost 5; bases outside the gene matches: 10. In germline, CDR1 is LGHNA, CDR2 YNFKEQ. The CDR3 region has the DNA TGTGCCAGCAGCCACCCACCCGGACAGGGTAGAGATACGCAGTATTTT. It yields the protein CASSHPPGQGRDTQYF.

The chain joins TRBV14 to TRBJ1-6; D gene ambiguous. Between the trimmed V and J ends, which lost 0 bases and 8 bases, there was a span of 8 bases. From germline, CDR1 is SGHDN and CDR2 FVKESK. This CDR3 is built from 14 residues. CDR3 region: CASSQDTVYSPLHF. The CDR3 region has the DNA TGTGCCAGCAGCCAAGATACAGTATATTCACCCCTCCACTTT.

This clone occurred a few times. The V and J genes are TRBV10-3 and TRBJ1-2, with a weak D call TRBD1 (6 bases). The V gene lost 3 bases and the J gene lost 12 bases, with 14 bases spanning the gap. This CDR3 comprises 12 residues. CDR1 is ENHRY, CDR2 SYGVKD, per germline. CDR3 sequence: CAISDPGVDHTF. In DNA form, the CDR3 reads TGTGCCATCAGTGACCCAGGGGTCGACCACACCTTC.

CDR3 protein: CASSQESMASYEQYF. CDR3 nucleotide sequence: TGTGCCAGCAGCCAAGAGTCCATGGCTTCCTACGAGCAGTACTTC. This chain links TRBV14 with TRBJ2-7; no reliable D call. Germline V CDR1 and CDR2: SGHDN, FVKESK. V gave up 0 bases and J gave up 1 base, with 10 bases separating them. The CDR3 length is 15 residues.

This clone appeared a single time. The chain has TRBV5-1 and TRBJ2-5, with 7 bases lining up with TRBD2. The DNA end lines up better with TRBJ2-7; the J call may be wrong. Germline CDR1 is SGHRS and CDR2 is YFSETQ. The CDR3 is 13 residues long. For the CDR3, the DNA is TGCGCCAGCAGCTCCAGCGGGAACTACGAGCAGTACTTC. This gives the protein CASSSSGNYEQYF.

There are a few counts of this clone. The CDR3 protein is CSVEFSTSGAPGEQFF. For the CDR3, the DNA is TGCAGCGTTGAATTTTCGACTAGCGGGGCCCCCGGTGAGCAGTTCTTC. This sequence joins TRBV29-1 and TRBJ2-1; 11 bases match TRBD2. This CDR3 is built from 16 residues. Germline V lookup: CDR1 SQVTM, CDR2 ANQGSEA. The V gene end was trimmed by 2 bases and the J gene end by 9 bases; junction bases not matched to a gene: 12.

This clone was recorded a few times. J is TRBJ1-3 and V is TRBV9; perhaps TRBD1 as D (6 bases). The CDR3 runs to 17 residues. Trimming removed 0 bases at V and 2 bases at J, with 15 bases between. Looked up from germline, CDR1 is SGDLS and CDR2 is YYNGEE. CDR3 nucleotides: TGTGCCAGCAGCGTAGAGGCCGGGACAAGGGCTGGAAACACCATATATTTT. The encoded protein is CASSVEAGTRAGNTIYF.

The rearrangement uses TRBV6-7 and TRBJ2-5; D is unclear. TRBV6-7 is identified as an open reading frame with a role that is uncertain. The CDR3 is 15 amino acids. The V end was cut by 2 bases, the J end by 4 bases, with 14 bases between. The CDR3 loop reads CASSYDKIVSETQYF. Here the CDR3 DNA reads TGTGCCAGCAGTTACGACAAAATTGTCTCAGAGACCCAGTACTTC.

The chain joins TRBV7-6 to TRBJ2-5; 7 bases match TRBD1. Trimming cost V 2 bases and J 2 bases; bases outside gene matches: 5. CDR1 SGHVS and CDR2 FNYEAQ come from the germline V gene. CDR3 size: 15 residues. The CDR3 sequence is CASSLTPGQQETQYF. The DNA of the CDR3 is TGTGCCAGCAGCTTAACCCCGGGACAGCAAGAGACCCAGTACTTC.

The CDR3 DNA reads TGTGCCAGTAGTATGGGGGGAATCGGGGCTGAAGCTTTCTTT. Translated: CASSMGGIGAEAFF. The rearrangement joins TRBV19 to TRBJ1-1; D is possibly TRBD1 (5 bases). Per the germline V gene, CDR1 is LNHDA and CDR2 is SQIVND (reference sequence). Trimming took off 3 bases at V and 6 bases at J, with 14 bases between the two ends. The length of the CDR3 is 14 residues.

The chain joins TRBV7-2 to TRBJ1-4; D is ambiguous. Germline CDR1 is SGHTA and CDR2 is FQGNSA. Trimming stripped 1 base from V and 10 bases from J, with 7 bases between. The CDR3 is 12 residues long. Here the CDR3 reads CASSLDGRKLFF. The CDR3 coding sequence is TGTGCCAGCAGCTTAGACGGTAGAAAACTGTTTTTT.

There are a few counts of this clone. The same CDR3 also results from other DNA sequences found in this sample. V is TRBV15 and J is TRBJ2-7; the D gene is possibly TRBD2 (5 bases). The germline V gene encodes CDR1 LNHNV and CDR2 YYDKDF (reference sequence). The CDR3 spans 15 residues. V was shortened by 1 base and J by 6 bases, with 16 bases between the two germline ends. Here the CDR3 DNA reads TGTGCCACCAGCAGAGTAGCCGGGGTGCCTTCCGAGCAGTACTTC. Translating gives CATSRVAGVPSEQYF.

This clone was seen only once. The chain carries TRBV6-5 and TRBJ2-7; D is perhaps TRBD2 (6 bases). This CDR3 comprises 15 residues. Germline-derived CDR1 and CDR2 are MNHEY and SVGAGI. Trimming took off 3 bases at V and 1 base at J, with 13 bases between the two ends. Here the CDR3 reads CASSYEAEGSYEQYF. The CDR3 DNA reads as TGTGCCAGCAGTTATGAGGCGGAGGGGTCCTACGAGCAGTACTTC.

The chain carries TRBV15 and TRBJ2-1; TRBD1 matches 9 bases. CDR3 length: 14 amino acids. V shed 7 bases, J shed 1 base, and the junction held 2 bases outside the gene matches. CDR1 and CDR2 from the germline V gene are LNHNV and YYDKDF (reference sequence). The CDR3 coding sequence is TGTGCCACCAAGACAGGGGGGTCCTACAATGAGCAGTTCTTC. Translating it yields CATKTGGSYNEQFF.

This clone has only one observation. This chain links TRBV7-9 with TRBJ2-5; TRBD1 aligns across 7 bases. Trimming at V came to 0 bases and at J to 1 base, leaving 2 bases not matched to a gene. The CDR3 consists of 15 residues. Looked up from germline, CDR1 is SEHNR and CDR2 is FQNEAQ (reference sequence). CDR3: CASSLAQGSQETQYF. In DNA, the CDR3 is TGTGCCAGCAGCTTAGCACAGGGGAGCCAAGAGACCCAGTACTTC.

This sequence joins TRBV11-2 and TRBJ2-1; 9 bases map to TRBD1. Looked up from germline, CDR1 is SGHAT and CDR2 is FQNNGV. Trimming took 5 bases from V and 1 from J; bases not matched to a gene: 3. The CDR3 loop spans 15 amino acids. Here the CDR3 reads CASSQDRGSYNEQFF. The CDR3, as DNA: TGTGCCAGCAGCCAGGACAGGGGTTCCTACAATGAGCAGTTCTTC.

The V and J genes are TRBV30 and TRBJ2-3; TRBD2 aligns across 10 bases. CDR3 length equals 13 residues. V shed 4 bases and J 6 bases; nucleotides not matched to a gene: 4. Germline CDR1 is GTSNPN and CDR2 is SVGIG (reference sequence). CDR3 nucleotides: TGTGCCTGGACGCAGCGGGAGGGGGATACGCAGTATTTT. Amino acids: CAWTQREGDTQYF.

The gene calls are TRBV18 and TRBJ1-4; TRBD1 aligns across 7 bases. V lost 0 bases to trimming and J lost 2 bases; unmatched junction nucleotides: 6. Germline CDR1 reads KGHSH; CDR2 reads LQKENI. The CDR3 is made up of 17 amino acids. This chain's CDR3 is CASSPPGQFLTNEKLFF. For the CDR3, the DNA is TGTGCCAGCTCACCACCGGGACAGTTCTTGACTAATGAAAAACTGTTTTTT.